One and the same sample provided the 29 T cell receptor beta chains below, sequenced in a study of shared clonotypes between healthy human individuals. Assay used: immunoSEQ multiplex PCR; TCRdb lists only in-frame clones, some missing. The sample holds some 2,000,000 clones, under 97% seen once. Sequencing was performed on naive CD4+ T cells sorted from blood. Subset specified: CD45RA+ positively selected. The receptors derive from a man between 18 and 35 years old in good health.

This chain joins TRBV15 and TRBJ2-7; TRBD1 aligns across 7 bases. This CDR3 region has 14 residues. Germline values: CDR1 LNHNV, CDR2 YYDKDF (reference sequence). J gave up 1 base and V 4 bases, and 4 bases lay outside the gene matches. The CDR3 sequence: CATSKETGSYEQYF. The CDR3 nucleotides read TGTGCCACCAGCAAAGAGACAGGGTCCTACGAGCAGTACTTC.

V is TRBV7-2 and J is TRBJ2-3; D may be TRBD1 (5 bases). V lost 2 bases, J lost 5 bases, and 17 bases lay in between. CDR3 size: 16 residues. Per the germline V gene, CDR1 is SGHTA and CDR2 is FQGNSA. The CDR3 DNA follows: TGTGCCAGCAGCTTAAACTCACCGGGCACAGGAGATACGCAGTATTTT. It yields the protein CASSLNSPGTGDTQYF.

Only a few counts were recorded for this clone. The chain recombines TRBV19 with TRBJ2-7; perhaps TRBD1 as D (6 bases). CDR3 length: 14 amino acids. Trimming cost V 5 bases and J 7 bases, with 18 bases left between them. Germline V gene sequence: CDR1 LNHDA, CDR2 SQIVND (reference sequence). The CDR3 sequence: CASSVTGYSEEQYF. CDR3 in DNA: TGTGCCAGTAGTGTCACAGGGTATTCAGAAGAGCAGTACTTC.

The CDR3 protein is CASSHGTGGEETQYF. The CDR3 DNA is TGCGCCAGCAGCCACGGGACAGGGGGCGAGGAGACCCAGTACTTC. The V and J genes are TRBV5-1 and TRBJ2-5; TRBD1 matches 12 bases. Trimming took 4 bases from V and 5 from J; bases not matched to a gene: 6. CDR1 and CDR2 from the germline V gene are SGHRS and YFSETQ. The CDR3 has 15 residues.

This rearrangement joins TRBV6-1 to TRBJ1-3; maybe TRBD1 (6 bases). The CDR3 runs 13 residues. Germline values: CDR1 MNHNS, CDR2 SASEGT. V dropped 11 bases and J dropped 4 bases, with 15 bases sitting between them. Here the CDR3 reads CAGWQGPGNTIYF. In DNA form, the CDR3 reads TGTGCCGGGTGGCAGGGGCCAGGAAACACCATATATTTT.

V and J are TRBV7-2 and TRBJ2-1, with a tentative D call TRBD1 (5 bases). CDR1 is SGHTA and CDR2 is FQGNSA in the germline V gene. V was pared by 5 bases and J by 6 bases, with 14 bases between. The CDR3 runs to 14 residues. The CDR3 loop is CASSIPRQLNEQFF. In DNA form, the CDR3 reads TGTGCCAGCAGCATACCCCGACAGCTCAATGAGCAGTTCTTC.

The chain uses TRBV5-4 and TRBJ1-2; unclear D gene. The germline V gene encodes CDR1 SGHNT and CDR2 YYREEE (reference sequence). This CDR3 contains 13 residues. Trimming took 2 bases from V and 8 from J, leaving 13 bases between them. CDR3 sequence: CASSFPGEWGYTF. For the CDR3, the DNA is TGTGCCAGCAGCTTCCCAGGAGAATGGGGCTACACCTTC.

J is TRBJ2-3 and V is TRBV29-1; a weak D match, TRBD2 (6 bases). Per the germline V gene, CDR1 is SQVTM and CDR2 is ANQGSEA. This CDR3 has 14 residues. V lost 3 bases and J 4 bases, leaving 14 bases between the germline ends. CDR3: CSVEEGVAADTQYF. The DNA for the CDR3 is TGCAGCGTTGAGGAGGGAGTAGCGGCAGATACGCAGTATTTT.

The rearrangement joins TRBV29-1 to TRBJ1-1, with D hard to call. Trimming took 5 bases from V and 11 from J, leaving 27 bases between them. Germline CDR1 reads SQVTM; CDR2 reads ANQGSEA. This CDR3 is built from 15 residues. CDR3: CSVSSNPGLSRRAFF. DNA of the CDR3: TGCAGCGTTTCGAGCAACCCCGGCCTCTCTCGACGGGCTTTCTTT.

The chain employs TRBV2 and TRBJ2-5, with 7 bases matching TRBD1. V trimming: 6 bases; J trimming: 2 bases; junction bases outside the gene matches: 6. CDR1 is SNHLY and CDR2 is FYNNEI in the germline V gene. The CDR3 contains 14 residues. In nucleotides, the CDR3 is TGTGCCAGCAGCGACGGGACAGCTCAAGAGACCCAGTACTTC. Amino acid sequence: CASSDGTAQETQYF.

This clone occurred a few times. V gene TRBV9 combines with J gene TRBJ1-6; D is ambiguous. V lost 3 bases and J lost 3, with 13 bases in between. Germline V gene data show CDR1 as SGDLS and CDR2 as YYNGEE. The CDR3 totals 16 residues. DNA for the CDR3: TGTGCCAGCAGCGCCTCGCCCGTTTTCTATAATTCACCCCTCCACTTT. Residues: CASSASPVFYNSPLHF.

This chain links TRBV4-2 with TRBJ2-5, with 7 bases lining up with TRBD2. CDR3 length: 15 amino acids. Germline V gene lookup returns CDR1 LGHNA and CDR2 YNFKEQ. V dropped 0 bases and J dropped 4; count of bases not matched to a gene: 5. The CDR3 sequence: CASSQDPTSRETQYF. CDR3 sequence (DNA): TGTGCCAGCAGCCAAGATCCGACTAGCCGAGAGACCCAGTACTTC.

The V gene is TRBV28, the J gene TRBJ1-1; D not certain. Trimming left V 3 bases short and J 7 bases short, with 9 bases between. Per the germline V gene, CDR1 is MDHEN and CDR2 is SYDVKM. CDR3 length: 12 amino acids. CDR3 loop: CASSFKGNEAFF. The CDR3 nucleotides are TGTGCCAGCAGTTTTAAAGGGAATGAAGCTTTCTTT. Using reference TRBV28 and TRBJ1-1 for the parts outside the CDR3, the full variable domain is DVKVTQSSRYLVKRTGEKVFLECVQDMDHENMFWYRQDPGLGLRLIYFSYDVKMKEKGDIPEGYSVSREKKERFSLILESASTNQTSMYLCASSFKGNEAFFGQGTRLTVV.

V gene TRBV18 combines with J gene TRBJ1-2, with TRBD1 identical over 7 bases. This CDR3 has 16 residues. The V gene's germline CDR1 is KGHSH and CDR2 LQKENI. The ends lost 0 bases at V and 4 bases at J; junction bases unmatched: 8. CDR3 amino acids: CASSPPWDSLVYGYTF. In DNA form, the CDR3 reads TGTGCCAGCTCACCACCTTGGGACAGTCTGGTCTATGGCTACACCTTC.

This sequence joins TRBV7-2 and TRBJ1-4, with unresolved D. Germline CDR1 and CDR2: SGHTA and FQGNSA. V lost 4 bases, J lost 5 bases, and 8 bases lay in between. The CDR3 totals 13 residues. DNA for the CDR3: TGTGCCAGCAGCTCGTCGTGGAATGAAAAACTGTTTTTT. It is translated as CASSSSWNEKLFF.

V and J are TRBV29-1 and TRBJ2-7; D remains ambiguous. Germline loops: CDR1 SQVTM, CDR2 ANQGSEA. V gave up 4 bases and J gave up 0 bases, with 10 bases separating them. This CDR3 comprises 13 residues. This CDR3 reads CSVVKGSSYEQYF. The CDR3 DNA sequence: TGCAGCGTTGTGAAGGGAAGCTCCTACGAGCAGTACTTC.

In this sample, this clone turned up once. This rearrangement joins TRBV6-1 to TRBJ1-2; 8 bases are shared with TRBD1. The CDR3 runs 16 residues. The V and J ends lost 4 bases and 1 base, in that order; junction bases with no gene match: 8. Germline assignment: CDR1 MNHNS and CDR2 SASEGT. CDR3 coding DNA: TGTGCCAGCAGTGTCCGGACAGGGTTATATAACTATGGCTACACCTTC. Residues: CASSVRTGLYNYGYTF.

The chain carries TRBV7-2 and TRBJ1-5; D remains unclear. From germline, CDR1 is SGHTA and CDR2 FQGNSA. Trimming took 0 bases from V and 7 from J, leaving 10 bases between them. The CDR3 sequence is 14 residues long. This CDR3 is CASSLAPAQQPQHF. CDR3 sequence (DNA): TGTGCCAGCAGCTTAGCACCGGCCCAACAGCCCCAGCATTTT.

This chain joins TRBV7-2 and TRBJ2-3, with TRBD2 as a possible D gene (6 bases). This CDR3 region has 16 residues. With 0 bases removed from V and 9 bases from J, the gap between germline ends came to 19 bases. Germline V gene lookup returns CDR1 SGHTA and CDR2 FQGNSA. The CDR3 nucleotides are TGTGCCAGCAGCTTAGCCGGGGGTAGCGTGGCCACGACGCAGTATTTT. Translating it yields CASSLAGGSVATTQYF.

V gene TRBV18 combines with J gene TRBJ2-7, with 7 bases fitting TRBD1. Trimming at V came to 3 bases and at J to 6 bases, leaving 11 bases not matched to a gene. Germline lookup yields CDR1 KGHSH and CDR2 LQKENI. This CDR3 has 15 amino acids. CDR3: CASSPSGDRQGEQYF. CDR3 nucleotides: TGTGCCAGCTCACCCTCCGGGGACCGACAGGGCGAGCAGTACTTC. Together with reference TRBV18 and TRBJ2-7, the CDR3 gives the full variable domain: NAGVMQNPRHLVRRRGQEARLRCSPMKGHSHVYWYRQLPEEGLKFMVYLQKENIIDESGMPKERFSAEFPKEGPSILRIQQVVRGDSAAYFCASSPSGDRQGEQYFGPGTRLTVT.

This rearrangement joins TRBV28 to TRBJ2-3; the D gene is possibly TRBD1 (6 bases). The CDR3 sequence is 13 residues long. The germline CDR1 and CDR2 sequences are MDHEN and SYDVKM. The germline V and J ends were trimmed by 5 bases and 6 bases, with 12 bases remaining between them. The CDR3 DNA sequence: TGTGCCAGCAGTGCCCCAGGGGCCGATACGCAGTATTTT. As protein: CASSAPGADTQYF.

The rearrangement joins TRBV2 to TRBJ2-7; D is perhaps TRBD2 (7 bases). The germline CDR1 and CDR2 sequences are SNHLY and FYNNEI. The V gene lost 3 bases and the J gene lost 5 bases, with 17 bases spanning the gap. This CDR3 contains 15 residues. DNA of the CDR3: TGTGCCAGCAGTGAGCAGGGGTCGGGAGGAGACGAGCAGTACTTC. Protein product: CASSEQGSGGDEQYF. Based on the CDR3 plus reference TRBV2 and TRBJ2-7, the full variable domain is EPEVTQTPSHQVTQMGQEVILRCVPISNHLYFYWYRQILGQKVEFLVSFYNNEISEKSEIFDDQFSVERPDGSNFTLKIRSTKLEDSAMYFCASSEQGSGGDEQYFGPGTRLTVT.

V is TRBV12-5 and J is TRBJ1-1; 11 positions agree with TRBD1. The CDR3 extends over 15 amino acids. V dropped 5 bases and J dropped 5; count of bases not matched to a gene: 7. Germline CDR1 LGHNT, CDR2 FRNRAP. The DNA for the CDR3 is TGTGCTAGTGGTACCTGGACAGGGGGCAGAACTGAAGCTTTCTTT. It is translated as CASGTWTGGRTEAFF. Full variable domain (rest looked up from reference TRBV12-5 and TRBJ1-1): DARVTQTPRHKVTEMGQEVTMRCQPILGHNTVFWYRQTMMQGLELLAYFRNRAPLDDSGMPKDRFSAEMPDATLATLKIQPSEPRDSAVYFCASGTWTGGRTEAFFGQGTRLTVV.

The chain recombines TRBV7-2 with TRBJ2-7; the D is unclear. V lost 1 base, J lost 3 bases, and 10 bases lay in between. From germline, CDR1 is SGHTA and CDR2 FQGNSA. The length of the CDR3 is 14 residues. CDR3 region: CASSLERLDYEQYF. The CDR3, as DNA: TGTGCCAGCAGCTTAGAGCGATTAGACTACGAGCAGTACTTC.

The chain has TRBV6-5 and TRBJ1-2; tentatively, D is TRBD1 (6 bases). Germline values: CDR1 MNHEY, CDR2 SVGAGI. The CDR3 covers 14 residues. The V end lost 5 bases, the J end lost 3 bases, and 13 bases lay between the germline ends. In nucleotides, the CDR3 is TGTGCCAGCAGTCGACTACAGGGCCACTATGGCTACACCTTC. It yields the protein CASSRLQGHYGYTF.

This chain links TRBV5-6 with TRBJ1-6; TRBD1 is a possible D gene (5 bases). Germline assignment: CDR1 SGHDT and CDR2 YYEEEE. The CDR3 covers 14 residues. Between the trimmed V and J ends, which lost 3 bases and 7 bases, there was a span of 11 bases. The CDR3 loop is CASSWGGFNSPLHF. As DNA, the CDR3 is TGTGCCAGCAGCTGGGGGGGTTTCAATTCACCCCTCCACTTT.

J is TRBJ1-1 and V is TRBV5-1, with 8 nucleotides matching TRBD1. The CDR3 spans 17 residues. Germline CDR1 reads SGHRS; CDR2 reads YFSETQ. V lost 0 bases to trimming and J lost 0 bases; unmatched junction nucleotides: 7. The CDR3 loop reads CASSLGPQQGVNTEAFF. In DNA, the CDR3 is TGCGCCAGCAGCTTGGGCCCCCAACAGGGGGTGAACACTGAAGCTTTCTTT.

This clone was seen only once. DNA of the CDR3: TGTGCCAGCAGCCCAACCGGTCGGGGCAGAATCACCGGGGAGCTGTTTTTT. Protein: CASSPTGRGRITGELFF. This chain joins TRBV5-6 and TRBJ2-2, with D perhaps being TRBD1 or TRBD2 (5 bases each). Trimming removed 4 bases from V and 4 bases from J, with 20 bases in between. CDR1 and CDR2 (germline): SGHDT, YYEEEE. This CDR3 region has 17 residues.

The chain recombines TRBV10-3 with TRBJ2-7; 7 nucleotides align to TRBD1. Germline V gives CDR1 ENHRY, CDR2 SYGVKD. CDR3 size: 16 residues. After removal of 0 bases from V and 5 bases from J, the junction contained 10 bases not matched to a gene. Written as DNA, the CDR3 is TGTGCCATCAGTGAGTCGGGCAGGGGGAGCGTCAACGAGCAGTACTTC. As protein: CAISESGRGSVNEQYF.